The clone carrying this T cell receptor (beta chain) appeared many times. These data belong to a study of early T cells in non-severe SARS-CoV-2 infection. Individual cDNA molecules carried attached unique molecular identifiers. TCRdb recomputed calls from the 5' RACE reads with MiXCR, one row per CDR3 protein. The profile covers fewer than 70,000 distinct CDR3 sequences, with roughly an eighth appearing a single time and 2.5% to 3.5% taken by the ten largest. V lost 6 bases and J lost 6; bases outside the gene matches: 9. Germline V CDR1 and CDR2: MDHEN, SYDVKM. CDR3 length: 14 amino acids. The sequenced sample consisted of whole blood. The TCR comes from an adult who was a healthcare worker with PCR-confirmed SARS-CoV-2 infection or an uninfected control (not recorded which). The chain carries TRBV28 and TRBJ2-7; TRBD1 agrees at 9 bases. The CDR3 loop is CASRSGQGFAEQYF. As DNA, the CDR3 is TGTGCCAGCAGATCCGGACAGGGGTTCGCCGAGCAGTACTTC.